The clone carrying this T cell receptor (beta chain) came up many times. Its antigen is undetermined. TCRdb reanalysed the 5' RACE reads using MiXCR and keeps one entry per CDR3 protein. This sample carries 100,000 to 150,000 distinct CDR3 sequences, around 6.3% of them seen once, and the ten largest clones take about 2.2%. The sample is drawn from a study of T-cell memory formation after mild COVID-19. Study results and caveats: Chiefly within CM and EM were the contracting CD4+ clones; CD8+ ones were within EMRA.

CDR3 length: 14 amino acids. The junction had 6 bases not matched to a gene; V was cut back by 4 bases and J by 6 bases. From germline, CDR1 is LGHNA and CDR2 YNFKEQ. This chain links TRBV4-2 with TRBJ2-7; 10 bases align to TRBD1. Specimen: PBMCs or a T cell subset sorted from them (not recorded which). The origin of this receptor is an adult woman who had mild COVID-19 (a few samples of this study predate the infection). Cell type and time point are not known. CDR3 region: CASSRDRGTGEQYF. In DNA, the CDR3 is TGTGCCAGCAGCCGGGACAGGGGAACGGGCGAGCAGTACTTC.